One and the same sample provided the 5 T cell receptor beta chains below, sequenced in a study of cytomegalovirus exposure and HLA in healthy donors. The PCR ran on 60 Vbeta and 13 Jbeta primers. The data were produced by immunoSEQ multiplex PCR, yet TCRdb's version contains in-frame clones alone and is incomplete. This sample has about 130,000 clones, with around 77% found just once. Sequencing was carried out using PBMCs. The source of these receptors is a man in his fifties in good health and CMV-seronegative.

This chain connects TRBV10-1 to TRBJ2-3; 8 nucleotides match TRBD2. The V and J ends lost 1 base and 1 base, in that order; junction bases with no gene match: 4. This CDR3 region has 16 residues. The germline CDR1 and CDR2 sequences are WNHNN and SYGVQD (reference sequence). CDR3 sequence reads: CASSELRSGGTDTQYF. CDR3 bases: TGCGCCAGCAGTGAGTTACGTAGCGGGGGCACAGATACGCAGTATTTT.

The chain carries TRBV28 and TRBJ2-3; 11 bases agree with TRBD2. The length of the CDR3 is 15 residues. V was clipped by 5 bases and J by 4 bases; unmatched bases: 5. The germline V gene has CDR1 MDHEN and CDR2 SYDVKM. The CDR3 loop is CASSPPSGRPDTQYF. CDR3 DNA sequence: TGTGCCAGCAGTCCGCCTAGCGGGAGGCCAGATACGCAGTATTTT.

For the CDR3, the DNA is TGTGCCAGCAGTTTCTCAACAGGGGGCACTGAAGCTTTCTTT. Its protein product is CASSFSTGGTEAFF. The genes are TRBV28 and TRBJ1-1; 8 bases match TRBD1. Germline V gene sequence: CDR1 MDHEN, CDR2 SYDVKM. V lost 3 bases to trimming and J lost 4 bases; unmatched junction nucleotides: 4. CDR3 length: 14 amino acids.

The chain employs TRBV19 and TRBJ2-7, with a weak D call TRBD2 (6 bases). The CDR3 loop spans 16 amino acids. The V and J ends lost 5 bases and 6 bases respectively, with 23 bases between them. Germline-derived CDR1 and CDR2 are LNHDA and SQIVND (reference sequence). The CDR3 sequence is CASSANTGSLGGEQYF. The CDR3 DNA reads as TGTGCCAGTAGTGCTAATACCGGGAGCCTAGGCGGCGAGCAGTACTTC.

V gene TRBV5-1 combines with J gene TRBJ2-2, with D hard to call. This CDR3 is built from 15 residues. Germline CDR1 is SGHRS and CDR2 is YFSETQ. V was trimmed by 0 bases and J by 0 bases, leaving 6 bases between them. The CDR3 DNA reads TGCGCCAGCAGCTTGGACACCGCGAACACCGGGGAGCTGTTTTTT. Its translation: CASSLDTANTGELFF. Based on the CDR3 plus reference TRBV5-1 and TRBJ2-2, the full variable domain is KAGVTQTPRYLIKTRGQQVTLSCSPISGHRSVSWYQQTPGQGLQFLFEYFSETQRNKGNFPGRFSGRQFSNSRSEMNVSTLELGDSALYLCASSLDTANTGELFFGEGSRLTVL.